The subject of this entry is one T cell receptor beta chain. The data were obtained in a study of control samples from healthy donors and cancer patients. Sequencing was performed with immunoSEQ multiplex PCR; in TCRdb, only in-frame clones are kept and a portion is missing. The repertoire holds fewer than 250,000 clones, with roughly nine tenths as singletons. CDR1 is SNHLY and CDR2 is FYNNEI in the germline V gene. The CDR3 totals 14 residues. The ends were cut back, 3 bases at V and 6 bases at J, with 14 bases in the middle. This sequence was found in a man younger than 45 in good health. The genes are TRBV2 and TRBJ1-1, with D possibly being TRBD1 (5 bases). Material for sequencing was blood. This CDR3 is CASSDRGAGAEAFF. In nucleotides, the CDR3 is TGTGCCAGCAGTGACCGAGGGGCGGGCGCTGAAGCTTTCTTT.